This passage covers 12 T cell receptor beta chains from one sample sequenced in a study of blood T cell repertoires in COVID-19 (TCRdb year 2020). Receptor amplification or capture employed the immunoSEQ multiplex PCR assay. TCRdb holds this immuneACCESS table with in-frame rearrangements only. Some clones are missing; in checked studies, unresolved V genes explain under half, and the rest has no known cause. In all, the sample holds roughly 670,000 clones, and 85% to 90% of those were seen once. The biggest ten clones account for over 0.2% of the sample. The specimen sequenced was peripheral blood. The receptors here all came from a woman under 30 with acute or convalescent COVID-19.

This clone was counted only a few times. The chain is built from TRBV18 and TRBJ1-1, with 7 nucleotides matching TRBD1. The junction had 16 bases not matched to a gene; V was cut back by 5 bases and J by 4 bases. The length of the CDR3 is 17 residues. Germline CDR1 and CDR2: KGHSH and LQKENI. Here the CDR3 DNA reads TGTGCCAGCTCATCTATCAGAGGACAGGATCCGGTCACTGAAGCTTTCTTT. It is translated as CASSSIRGQDPVTEAFF.

This chain joins TRBV6-5 and TRBJ2-7, with D tentatively TRBD2 (6 bases). Germline V gene sequence: CDR1 MNHEY, CDR2 SVGAGI. The germline V and J ends were trimmed by 0 bases and 6 bases, with 15 bases remaining between them. CDR3 length: 15 residues. CDR3 sequence reads: CASSYSGAAGSEQYF. CDR3 coding DNA: TGTGCCAGCAGTTACTCCGGGGCCGCGGGGTCCGAGCAGTACTTC.

The rearrangement joins TRBV6-2 or TRBV6-3 to TRBJ1-1; 9 positions agree with TRBD1. This CDR3 comprises 14 residues. V trimming: 6 bases; J trimming: 3 bases; junction bases outside the gene matches: 5. Germline V CDR1 and CDR2: MNHEY, SVGEGT. The CDR3 sequence: CASSTGGWYTEAFF. The CDR3 DNA is TGTGCCAGCAGCACAGGGGGCTGGTACACTGAAGCTTTCTTT.

This clone has a handful of counts. The gene calls are TRBV12-2 and TRBJ2-7; TRBD1, as called in the table, went unchecked against the DNA. TRBV12-2 is tagged as a pseudogene. The CDR3 sequence is 15 residues long. The CDR3 loop reads CASRLVQGSPKEQYF. The CDR3 coding sequence is TGTGCAAGTCGCTTAGTGCAGGGGTCCCCGAAAGAGCAGTACTTC.

The V gene is TRBV7-8, the J gene TRBJ2-7, with a weak D call TRBD1 (6 bases). V gave up 5 bases and J gave up 5 bases, with 22 bases separating them. Per germline, CDR1 SGHVS and CDR2 FQNEAQ. This CDR3 contains 16 residues. CDR3 coding DNA: TGTGCCAGCAGCCGCCAGGTTGGTTGGACAGCCCACGAGCAGTACTTC. As protein: CASSRQVGWTAHEQYF.

This chain connects TRBV11-1 to TRBJ2-1, with 8 nucleotides matching TRBD2. Germline CDR1 reads SGHAT; CDR2 reads FQDESV (reference sequence). The V gene end was trimmed by 5 bases and the J gene end by 7 bases; junction bases not matched to a gene: 13. The CDR3 loop spans 16 amino acids. CDR3 residues: CASSLQRSGGRNEQFF. CDR3 nucleotide sequence: TGTGCCAGCAGCCTCCAGAGGAGCGGGGGCAGGAATGAGCAGTTCTTC.

The chain joins TRBV24-1 to TRBJ2-2; D is uncertain. CDR1 and CDR2 from the germline V gene are KGHDR and SFDVKD. V lost 3 bases to trimming and J lost 5 bases, with 15 bases between them. CDR3 size: 16 residues. The chain's CDR3 is CATSDQTSTETGELFF. The CDR3 nucleotides read TGTGCCACCAGTGATCAAACGTCAACCGAGACCGGGGAGCTGTTTTTT.

The rearrangement uses TRBV2 and TRBJ2-7; weak D call: TRBD1 (6 bases). The CDR3 is 15 amino acids. V dropped 6 bases and J dropped 3 bases, with 18 bases sitting between them. Per germline, CDR1 SNHLY and CDR2 FYNNEI. The CDR3 bases are TGTGCCAGCAGACCTTTTGGCAGGGGCAACTACGAGCAGTACTTC. This encodes CASRPFGRGNYEQYF.

This clone has only one observation. The gene calls are TRBV7-6 and TRBJ1-2; a weak D match, TRBD1 (5 bases). V shed 5 bases and J shed 8 bases, with 9 bases lying between them. The CDR3 runs 11 residues. The germline V gene encodes CDR1 SGHVS and CDR2 FNYEAQ. The CDR3 nucleotides read TGTGCCAGCAGCGGAAAGGGGGGCTACACCTTC. It translates to CASSGKGGYTF.

The chain couples TRBV5-1 to TRBJ2-3, with 9 bases identical to TRBD1. Germline V gives CDR1 SGHRS, CDR2 YFSETQ. The V segment lost 0 bases and the J segment 1 base; nucleotides outside the gene matches: 3. CDR3 length: 16 amino acids. CDR3 residues: CASSLGGQGGTDTQYF. CDR3 in DNA: TGCGCCAGCAGCTTGGGGGGACAGGGAGGCACAGATACGCAGTATTTT.

The rearrangement uses TRBV12-3 or TRBV12-4 and TRBJ2-1, with TRBD2 as a possible D gene (6 bases). This CDR3 is built from 12 residues. V dropped 6 bases and J dropped 8 bases, with 11 bases sitting between them. This CDR3 reads CASRGLAYEQFF. CDR3 nucleotides: TGTGCCAGCAGAGGGCTAGCGTATGAGCAGTTCTTC.

This chain links TRBV25-1 with TRBJ2-5; possible D gene TRBD1, 6 bases. V gave up 3 bases and J gave up 2 bases, with 7 bases separating them. The CDR3 extends over 13 amino acids. The V gene's germline CDR1 is MGHDK and CDR2 SYGVNS. As DNA, the CDR3 is TGTGCCAGCAGTGATGGACAGCAAGAGACCCAGTACTTC. Translated: CASSDGQQETQYF.